Sequencing of this TCR beta chain was carried out in a study of technical replicates of blood from a handful of donors. The method was immunoSEQ multiplex PCR; TCRdb's version includes in-frame clones alone and lacks a portion of them. The repertoire has approximately 10,000 clones, 90% to 95% of them found once; the top ten carry approximately 8.5%. Sequences were obtained from PBMCs. The source is a human donor in good health.

CDR3 region: CASSLVGQGVGDEQFF. CDR3 coding DNA: TGTGCCAGCAGCTTAGTGGGGCAGGGGGTAGGGGATGAGCAGTTCTTC. The rearrangement links TRBV7-9 to TRBJ2-1, with 7 nucleotides matching TRBD1. The CDR3 extends over 16 amino acids. Germline-derived CDR1 and CDR2 are SEHNR and FQNEAQ (reference sequence). With 1 base clipped from V and 8 bases from J, the junction kept 11 bases outside the gene matches.